Sequencing of this T cell receptor (beta chain) was carried out in a study of CD8 T cells in Susac syndrome. An amount of RNA that ranged from roughly 0.45 to 1 ug was reverse transcribed with random hexamers. TCRdb used MiXCR to reprocess the immunoSEQ multiplex PCR reads, holding one entry per CDR3 protein. The sample holds about 84,000 distinct CDR3 sequences; about 96% are singletons and the top ten take approximately 0.42%. Trimming shortened V by 6 bases and J by 6 bases, and 9 bases separated the two germline ends. The CDR3 is 12 amino acids. Per the germline V gene, CDR1 is MNHEY and CDR2 is SMNVEV (reference sequence).

The sequenced sample was CD8+ T cells from PBMCs. The chain is built from TRBV27 and TRBJ2-1; no clear D gene. This receptor was identified in a human donor with Susac syndrome. The CDR3 DNA follows: TGTGCCAGCAGCATCACTGGCAATGAGCAGTTCTTC. As protein: CASSITGNEQFF.